A single T cell receptor (beta chain) is shown here with its context. Its antigen is unknown. The germline V gene has CDR1 SGHRS and CDR2 YFSETQ. Unmatched junction bases numbered 8, after V lost 4 bases and J lost 6 bases. This CDR3 has 14 amino acids. Sequencing was performed with immunoSEQ multiplex PCR; in TCRdb, only in-frame clones are kept and a portion is missing. This sample carries about 130,000 clones, 85% to 95% of them seen once, and the ten largest clones take approximately 1.3%. The sample originates from a study of cytomegalovirus exposure and HLA in healthy donors. Whole-study results and caveats: A list of 164 TCR beta chains associated with cytomegalovirus was given. Clusters of TCRs from the first cohort tended to co-occur in the 110 or so validation repertoires (as a later analysis found). Generally TCR sequences proved uncommon, though certain public TCRs appeared in numerous donors.

The chain is built from TRBV5-1 and TRBJ1-2, with TRBD1 matching 8 bases. The sequence was collected from a woman aged 18-30 years in good health and CMV-seronegative. Sequencing input: PBMCs. CDR3 protein: CASSGDRGADGYTF. The CDR3 DNA follows: TGCGCCAGCAGCGGTGACAGGGGAGCGGATGGCTACACCTTC.